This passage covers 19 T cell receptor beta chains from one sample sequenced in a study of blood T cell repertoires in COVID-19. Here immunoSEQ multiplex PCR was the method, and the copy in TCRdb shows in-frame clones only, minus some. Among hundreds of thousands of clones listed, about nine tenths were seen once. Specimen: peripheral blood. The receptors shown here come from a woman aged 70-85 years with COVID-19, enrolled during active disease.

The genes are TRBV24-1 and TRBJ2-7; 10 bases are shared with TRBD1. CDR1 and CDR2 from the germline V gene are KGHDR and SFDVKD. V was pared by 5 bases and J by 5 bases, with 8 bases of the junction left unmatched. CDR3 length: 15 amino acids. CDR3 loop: CATSGNPGQGNEQYF. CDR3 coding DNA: TGTGCCACCAGTGGGAATCCGGGACAGGGGAACGAGCAGTACTTC.

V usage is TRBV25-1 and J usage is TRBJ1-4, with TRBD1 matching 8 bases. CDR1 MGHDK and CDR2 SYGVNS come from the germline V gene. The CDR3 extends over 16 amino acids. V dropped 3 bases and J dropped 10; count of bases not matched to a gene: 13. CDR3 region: CASSDNRGQGWGKLFF. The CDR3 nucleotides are TGTGCCAGCAGTGATAATCGAGGACAGGGTTGGGGAAAACTGTTTTTT.

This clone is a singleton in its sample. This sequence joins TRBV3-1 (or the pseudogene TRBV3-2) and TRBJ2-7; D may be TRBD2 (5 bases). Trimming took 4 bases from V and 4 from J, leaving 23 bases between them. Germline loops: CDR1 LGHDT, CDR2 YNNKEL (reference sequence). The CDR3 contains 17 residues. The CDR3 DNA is TGTGCCAGCAGCCGAGGAACCACAGCAGGCGGAGGATACGAGCAGTACTTC. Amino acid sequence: CASSRGTTAGGGYEQYF.

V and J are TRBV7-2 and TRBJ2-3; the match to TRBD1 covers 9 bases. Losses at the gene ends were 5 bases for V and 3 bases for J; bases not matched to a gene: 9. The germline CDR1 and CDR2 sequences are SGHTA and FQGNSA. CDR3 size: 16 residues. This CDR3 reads CASSPRTGVATDTQYF. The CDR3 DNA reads TGTGCCAGCAGCCCAAGGACAGGGGTGGCAACAGATACGCAGTATTTT.

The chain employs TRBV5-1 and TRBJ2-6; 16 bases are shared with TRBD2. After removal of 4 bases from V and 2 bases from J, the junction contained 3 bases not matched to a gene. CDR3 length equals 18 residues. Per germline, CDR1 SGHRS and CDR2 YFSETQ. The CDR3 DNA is TGCGCCAGCAGCGAGGGACTAGCGGGGGGGCCTGGGGCCAACGTCCTGACTTTC. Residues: CASSEGLAGGPGANVLTF.

The CDR3, as DNA: TGTGCCAGCAGCTTAGCAACGGGTCAGCCCCAGCATTTT. Its protein is CASSLATGQPQHF. The chain employs TRBV7-9 and TRBJ1-5; D gene unclear. V was clipped by 0 bases and J by 6 bases, with 6 bases between them. CDR1 and CDR2 (germline): SEHNR, FQNEAQ (reference sequence). This CDR3 spans 13 amino acids.

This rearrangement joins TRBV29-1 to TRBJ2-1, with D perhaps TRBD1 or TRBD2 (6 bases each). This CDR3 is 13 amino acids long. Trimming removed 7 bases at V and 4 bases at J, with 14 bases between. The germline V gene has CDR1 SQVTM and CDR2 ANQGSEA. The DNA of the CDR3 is TGCAGCGGGGGGGCAGGCCTTTACAATGAGCAGTTCTTC. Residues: CSGGAGLYNEQFF.

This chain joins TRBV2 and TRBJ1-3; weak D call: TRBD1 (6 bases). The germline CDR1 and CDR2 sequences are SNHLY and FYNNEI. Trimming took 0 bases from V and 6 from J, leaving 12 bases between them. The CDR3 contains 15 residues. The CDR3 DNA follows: TGTGCCAGCAGTGAAGCCGCAGGGGTGGCAAACACCATATATTTT. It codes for CASSEAAGVANTIYF.

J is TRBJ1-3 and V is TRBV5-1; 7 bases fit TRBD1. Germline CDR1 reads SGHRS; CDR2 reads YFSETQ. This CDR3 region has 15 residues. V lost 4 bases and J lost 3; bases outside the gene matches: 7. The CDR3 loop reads CASSLTGTDGNTIYF. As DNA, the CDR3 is TGCGCCAGCAGCCTGACAGGGACGGATGGAAACACCATATATTTT.

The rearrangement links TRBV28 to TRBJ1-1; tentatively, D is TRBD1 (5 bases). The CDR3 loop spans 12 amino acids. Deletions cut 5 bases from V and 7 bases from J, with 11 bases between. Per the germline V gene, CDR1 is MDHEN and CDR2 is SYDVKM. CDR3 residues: CASSPDRVEAFF. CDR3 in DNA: TGTGCCAGCAGTCCCGACAGAGTTGAAGCTTTCTTT.

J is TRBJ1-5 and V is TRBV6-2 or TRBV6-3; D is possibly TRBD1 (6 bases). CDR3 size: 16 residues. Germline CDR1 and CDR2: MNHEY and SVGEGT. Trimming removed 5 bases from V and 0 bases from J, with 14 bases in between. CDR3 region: CASSTPLRGSNQPQHF. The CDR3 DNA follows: TGTGCCAGCAGTACTCCACTCAGGGGTAGCAATCAGCCCCAGCATTTT.

The CDR3 protein is CASSLYSTSGKRTDTQYF. The CDR3 bases are TGTGCCAGCTCCCTATACTCGACTAGCGGGAAGAGAACAGATACGCAGTATTTT. This chain uses TRBV18 with TRBJ2-3, with 11 bases aligning to TRBD2. Per the germline V gene, CDR1 is KGHSH and CDR2 is LQKENI. CDR3 length equals 18 residues. Germline trimming cut 6 bases from V and 3 bases from J; bases unmatched to any gene: 14.

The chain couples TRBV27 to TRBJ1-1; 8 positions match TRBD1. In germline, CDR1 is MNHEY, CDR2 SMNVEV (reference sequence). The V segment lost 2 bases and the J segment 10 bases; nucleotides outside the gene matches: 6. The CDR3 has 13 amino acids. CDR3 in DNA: TGTGCCAGCAGTTTAATGGCAGGGGGCCCAGCTTTCTTT. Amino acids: CASSLMAGGPAFF.

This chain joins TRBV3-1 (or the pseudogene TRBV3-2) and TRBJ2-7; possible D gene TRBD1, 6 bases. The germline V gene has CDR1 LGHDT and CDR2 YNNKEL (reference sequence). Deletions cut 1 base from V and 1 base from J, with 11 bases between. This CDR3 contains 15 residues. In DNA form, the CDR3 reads TGTGCCAGCAGCCAAGGGTCAGGACAGTCCTACGAGCAGTACTTC. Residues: CASSQGSGQSYEQYF.

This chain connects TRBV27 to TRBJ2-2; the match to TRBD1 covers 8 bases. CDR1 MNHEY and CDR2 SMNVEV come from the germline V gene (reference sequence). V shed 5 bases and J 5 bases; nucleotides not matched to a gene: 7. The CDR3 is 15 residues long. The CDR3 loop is CASSGSGGGTGELFF. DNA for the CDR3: TGTGCCAGCAGTGGATCAGGGGGCGGGACCGGGGAGCTGTTTTTT.

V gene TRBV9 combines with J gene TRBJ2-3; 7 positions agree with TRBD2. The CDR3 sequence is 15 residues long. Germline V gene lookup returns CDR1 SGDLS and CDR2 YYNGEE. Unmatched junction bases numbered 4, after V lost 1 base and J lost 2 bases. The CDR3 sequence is CASSVWGLPTDTQYF. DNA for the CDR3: TGTGCCAGCAGCGTATGGGGACTACCCACAGATACGCAGTATTTT.

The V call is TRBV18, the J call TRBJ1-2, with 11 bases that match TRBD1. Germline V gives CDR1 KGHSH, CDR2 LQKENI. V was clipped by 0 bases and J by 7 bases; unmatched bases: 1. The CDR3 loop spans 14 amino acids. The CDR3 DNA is TGTGCCAGCTCACCACCGGGACAGGGGGTTGGCTACACCTTC. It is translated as CASSPPGQGVGYTF.

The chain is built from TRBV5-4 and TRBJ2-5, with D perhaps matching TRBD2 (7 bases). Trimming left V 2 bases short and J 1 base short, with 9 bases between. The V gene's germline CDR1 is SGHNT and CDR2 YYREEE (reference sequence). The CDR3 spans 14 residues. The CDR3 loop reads CASSFRGAQETQYF. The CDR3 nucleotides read TGTGCCAGCAGCTTCCGGGGGGCCCAAGAGACCCAGTACTTC.

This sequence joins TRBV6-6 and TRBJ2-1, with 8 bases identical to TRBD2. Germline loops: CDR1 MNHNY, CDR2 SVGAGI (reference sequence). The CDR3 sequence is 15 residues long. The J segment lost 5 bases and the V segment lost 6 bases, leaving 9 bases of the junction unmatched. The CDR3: CASSSGGMVDNEQFF. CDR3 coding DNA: TGTGCCAGCAGCTCGGGGGGGATGGTCGACAATGAGCAGTTCTTC.